The subject of this entry is one T cell receptor (beta chain). Only in-frame clones appear in the TCRdb table, and some are missing; sequencing was by immunoSEQ multiplex PCR. This sample carries approximately 240,000 clones, 82% of them seen once, and the ten largest clones take 4% to 6%. CDR3 length: 14 residues. Per the germline V gene, CDR1 is SGHVS and CDR2 is FNYEAQ. Trimming stripped 1 base from V and 7 bases from J, with 8 bases between. The sample belongs to a study of blood T cell repertoires in COVID-19. Across the study: Sites in the United States, Italy and Spain provided acute and convalescent COVID-19 samples. T cells, B-cell-depleted T cells, or PBMCs provided the cDNA or gDNA that served as material.

The chain is built from TRBV7-6 and TRBJ1-6; D might be TRBD1 (5 bases). This TCR was sampled from an elderly woman with active or convalescent COVID-19. The sample comprised peripheral blood. In DNA, the CDR3 is TGTGCCAGCAGCTTAGATTCAGGGAATTCACCCCTCCACTTT. This encodes CASSLDSGNSPLHF.